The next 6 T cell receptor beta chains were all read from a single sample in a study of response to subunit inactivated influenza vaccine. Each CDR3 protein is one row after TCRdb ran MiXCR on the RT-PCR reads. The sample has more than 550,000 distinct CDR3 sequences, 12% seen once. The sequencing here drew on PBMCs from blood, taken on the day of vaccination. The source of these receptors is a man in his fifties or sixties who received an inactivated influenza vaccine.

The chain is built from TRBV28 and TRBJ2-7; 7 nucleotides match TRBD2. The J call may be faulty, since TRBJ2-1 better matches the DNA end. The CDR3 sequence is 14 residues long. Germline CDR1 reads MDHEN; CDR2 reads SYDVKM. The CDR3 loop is CASSTAGRGYEQFF. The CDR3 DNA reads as TGTGCCAGCAGTACCGCAGGGAGGGGCTACGAGCAGTTCTTC.

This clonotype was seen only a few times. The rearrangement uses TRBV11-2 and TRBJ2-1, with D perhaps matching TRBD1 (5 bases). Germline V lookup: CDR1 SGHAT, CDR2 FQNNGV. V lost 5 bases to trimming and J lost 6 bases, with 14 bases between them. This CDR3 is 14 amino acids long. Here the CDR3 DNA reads TGTGCCAGCAGCCGCGACAGCAACATCAATGAGCAGTTCTTC. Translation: CASSRDSNINEQFF.

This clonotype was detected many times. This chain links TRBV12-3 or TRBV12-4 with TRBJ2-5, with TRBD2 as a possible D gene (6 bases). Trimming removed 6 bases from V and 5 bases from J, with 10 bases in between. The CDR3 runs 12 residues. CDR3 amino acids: CASRGGMETQYF. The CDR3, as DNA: TGTGCCAGCAGGGGGGGAATGGAGACCCAGTACTTC.

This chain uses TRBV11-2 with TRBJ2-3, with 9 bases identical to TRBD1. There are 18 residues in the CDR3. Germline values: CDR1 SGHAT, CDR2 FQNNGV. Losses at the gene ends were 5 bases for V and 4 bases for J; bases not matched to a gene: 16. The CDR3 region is CASSHRDREMVGADTQYF. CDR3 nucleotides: TGTGCCAGCAGCCATCGGGACAGGGAGATGGTTGGTGCAGATACGCAGTATTTT.

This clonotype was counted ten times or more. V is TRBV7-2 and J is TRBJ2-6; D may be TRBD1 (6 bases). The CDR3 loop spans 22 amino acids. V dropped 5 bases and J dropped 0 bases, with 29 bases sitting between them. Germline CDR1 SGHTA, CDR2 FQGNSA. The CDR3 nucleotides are TGTGCCAGCAGCGCCCTGTTCGAGGGGGAGAATCCTCTCTTCTCTGGGGCCAACGTCCTGACTTTC. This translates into CASSALFEGENPLFSGANVLTF.

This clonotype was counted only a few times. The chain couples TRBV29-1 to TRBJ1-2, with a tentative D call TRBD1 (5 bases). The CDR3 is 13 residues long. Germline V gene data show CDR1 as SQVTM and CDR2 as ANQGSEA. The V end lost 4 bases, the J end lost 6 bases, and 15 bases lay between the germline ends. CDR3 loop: CSVAGGILNGYTF. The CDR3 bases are TGCAGCGTTGCTGGGGGGATTTTAAATGGCTACACCTTC.